Below, 11 T cell receptor beta chains from the same sample are listed, as sequenced in a study of blood T cell repertoires in COVID-19. TCRdb's table, derived via immunoSEQ multiplex PCR, lists solely in-frame clones and lacks some. The sample holds about 160,000 clones, around 86% seen once. Sequencing was performed on peripheral blood. All receptors come from a man aged 70 or older with acute or convalescent COVID-19.

The chain combines TRBV9 with TRBJ1-3; tentative D call: TRBD1 (5 bases). V shed 4 bases and J shed 0 bases, with 14 bases lying between them. The germline V gene has CDR1 SGDLS and CDR2 YYNGEE. This CDR3 is 16 amino acids long. CDR3 DNA: TGTGCCAGCAGCCCCCGGCGACAGCACTCTGGAAACACCATATATTTT. Translated, it gives CASSPRRQHSGNTIYF.

Comment on this clone: Other DNA variants within this sample encode the same CDR3. J is TRBJ1-5 and V is TRBV28; no clear D gene. The V end lost 1 base, the J end lost 5 bases, and 9 bases lay between the germline ends. The CDR3 runs 14 residues. In germline, CDR1 is MDHEN, CDR2 SYDVKM. The CDR3 is CASSLSAGDQPQHF. The CDR3, as DNA: TGTGCCAGCAGTTTATCAGCAGGTGATCAGCCCCAGCATTTT.

The V call is TRBV19, the J call TRBJ2-1; 12 nucleotides align to TRBD1. CDR1 and CDR2 (germline): LNHDA, SQIVND (reference sequence). CDR3 size: 15 residues. V lost 1 base, J lost 7 bases, and 2 bases stayed unmatched. CDR3 sequence (DNA): TGTGCCAGTAGTATAGGGGACAGGGGGCAAAATGAGCAGTTCTTC. It is translated as CASSIGDRGQNEQFF.

J is TRBJ2-5 and V is TRBV11-3, with 7 bases fitting TRBD1. The CDR3 totals 15 residues. V lost 2 bases and J lost 2; bases outside the gene matches: 5. Germline loops: CDR1 SGHNT, CDR2 YENEEA. The CDR3 region has the DNA TGTGCCAGCAGCTTAACGGGACAGTCTCAAGAGACCCAGTACTTC. The encoded protein is CASSLTGQSQETQYF.

This chain connects TRBV3-1 (or the pseudogene TRBV3-2) to TRBJ2-1; 12 bases agree with TRBD2. The germline V gene has CDR1 LGHDT and CDR2 YNNKEL (reference sequence). Germline trimming cut 3 bases from V and 4 bases from J; bases unmatched to any gene: 4. CDR3 length: 16 amino acids. DNA of the CDR3: TGTGCCAGCAGCCAGCCGGGACTAGCGGGTTACAATGAGCAGTTCTTC. Its translation: CASSQPGLAGYNEQFF.

In this sample, this clone turned up once. The chain recombines TRBV6-5 with TRBJ1-5; tentatively, D is TRBD1 (5 bases). V lost 2 bases to trimming and J lost 4 bases, with 12 bases between them. CDR1 MNHEY and CDR2 SVGAGI come from the germline V gene. This CDR3 is built from 15 residues. This chain's CDR3 is CASSYRTPKNQPQHF. CDR3 DNA sequence: TGTGCCAGCAGTTACCGGACACCAAAAAATCAGCCCCAGCATTTT.

The V and J genes are TRBV7-9 and TRBJ2-5; D perhaps matches TRBD2 (5 bases). The CDR3 contains 17 residues. V was cut by 1 base and J by 2 bases, with 17 bases left in between. Per germline, CDR1 SEHNR and CDR2 FQNEAQ (reference sequence). The CDR3: CASSLGLEGVGQETQYF. The DNA of the CDR3 is TGTGCCAGCAGCTTAGGACTTGAGGGTGTGGGTCAAGAGACCCAGTACTTC.

The V call is TRBV6-5, the J call TRBJ1-5; weak D call: TRBD1 (6 bases). V lost 6 bases to trimming and J lost 2 bases, with 11 bases between them. The germline gives CDR1 MNHEY, CDR2 SVGAGI. The CDR3 runs to 14 residues. CDR3 loop: CASRSGVGNQPQHF. In nucleotides, the CDR3 is TGTGCCAGCAGGTCAGGGGTGGGCAATCAGCCCCAGCATTTT.

This clone was observed a few times. The chain uses TRBV9 and TRBJ2-1, with TRBD1 as a possible D gene (6 bases). Trimming removed 3 bases at V and 7 bases at J, with 11 bases between. CDR3 length: 13 amino acids. Germline V gene sequence: CDR1 SGDLS, CDR2 YYNGEE. The CDR3 loop reads CASSDRVGNEQFF. In DNA form, the CDR3 reads TGTGCCAGCAGCGACAGGGTCGGGAATGAGCAGTTCTTC.

CDR3 nucleotides: TGTGCCAGCAGCTTGGCCGGTCTAGCGGGAGGGCCTGGGGAGACCCAGTACTTC. Amino acid sequence: CASSLAGLAGGPGETQYF. The chain couples TRBV5-4 to TRBJ2-5; 12 positions agree with TRBD2. The CDR3 runs to 18 residues. With 0 bases clipped from V and 5 bases from J, the junction kept 11 bases outside the gene matches. Germline values: CDR1 SGHNT, CDR2 YYREEE (reference sequence).

The chain is built from TRBV25-1 and TRBJ1-4; no clear D gene. V gave up 0 bases and J gave up 6 bases, with 5 bases separating them. The V gene's germline CDR1 is MGHDK and CDR2 SYGVNS. This CDR3 region has 13 residues. CDR3 DNA sequence: TGTGCCAGCAGTGAATATCCCTATGAAAAACTGTTTTTT. Amino acid sequence: CASSEYPYEKLFF.